These T cell receptor beta chains were read from a single sample in a study of radiotherapy plus CTLA-4 blockade in lung cancer. Here immunoSEQ multiplex PCR was the method, and the copy in TCRdb shows in-frame clones only, minus some. Of more than 40,000 clones in the sample, roughly 67% are singletons; the top ten hold 20% to 25%. The sample in question was peripheral blood, obtained from a patient treated with radiotherapy plus ipilimumab. These receptors all stem from a human donor with non-small cell lung cancer who had a partial response to radiotherapy plus ipilimumab. CDR3s include the opening cysteine and the closing phenylalanine or tryptophan. A D gene is named only where the DNA matches it firmly. Not all rows give a size; the values are once, few, many and, for expanded clones, a class.

V gene: TRBV5-1; J gene: TRBJ1-3; D gene: -; CDR3 length: 12; clone size: few; CDR3 DNA: TGCGCCAGCAGCTTGGAAGGGGGCACCATATATTTT; CDR3 protein: CASSLEGGTIYF
V gene: TRBV25-1; J gene: TRBJ1-1; D gene: -; CDR3 length: 14; clone size: -; CDR3 DNA: TGTGCCAGCATAGGCCGGGGGAAGAACACTGAAGCTTTCTTT; CDR3 protein: CASIGRGKNTEAFF
V gene: TRBV5-3; J gene: TRBJ2-3; D gene: TRBD2; CDR3 length: 14; clone size: -; CDR3 DNA: TGTGCCCCTACCGGTCTAGCGGGCACAGATACGCAGTATTTT; CDR3 protein: CAPTGLAGTDTQYF
V gene: TRBV15; J gene: TRBJ1-1; D gene: TRBD1; CDR3 length: 14; clone size: -; CDR3 DNA: TGTGCCACCAGCAGAGGAAACAGGGGATCTGAAGCTTTCTTT; CDR3 protein: CATSRGNRGSEAFF
V gene: TRBV5-4; J gene: TRBJ2-6; D gene: -; CDR3 length: 16; clone size: -; CDR3 DNA: TGTGCCAGCAGCTTGCAGACTATCTCTGGGGCCAACGTCCTGACTTTC; CDR3 protein: CASSLQTISGANVLTF
V gene: TRBV6-6; J gene: TRBJ2-7; D gene: TRBD1; CDR3 length: 14; clone size: -; CDR3 DNA: TGTGCCAGCACCTCGGGACAGGGAACCTACGAGCAGTACTTC; CDR3 protein: CASTSGQGTYEQYF
V gene: TRBV5-1; J gene: TRBJ1-1; D gene: -; CDR3 length: 13; clone size: -; CDR3 DNA: TGCGCCAGCAGCTTAAGCCGGAACACTGAAGCTTTCTTT; CDR3 protein: CASSLSRNTEAFF
V gene: TRBV4-1; J gene: TRBJ1-6; D gene: -; CDR3 length: 15; clone size: -; CDR3 DNA: TGCGCCAGCAGCCAAGTCACAACCTTGGCTTCACCCCTCCACTTT; CDR3 protein: CASSQVTTLASPLHF
V gene: TRBV18; J gene: TRBJ1-1; D gene: TRBD1; CDR3 length: 14; clone size: few; CDR3 DNA: TGTGCCAGCTCACCATACGGACAGGGTAGACAAATTTTCTTT; CDR3 protein: CASSPYGQGRQIFF
V gene: TRBV29-1; J gene: TRBJ1-2; D gene: TRBD1; CDR3 length: 13; clone size: -; CDR3 DNA: TGCAGCGTGCGCACAGGGGGCGCCTATGGCTACACCTTC; CDR3 protein: CSVRTGGAYGYTF
V gene: TRBV7-6; J gene: TRBJ2-2; D gene: -; CDR3 length: 12; clone size: -; CDR3 DNA: TGTGCCAGCAGCTTAGTACTCGGGGAGCTGTTTTTT; CDR3 protein: CASSLVLGELFF
V gene: TRBV19; J gene: TRBJ2-5; D gene: TRBD2; CDR3 length: 17; clone size: -; CDR3 DNA: TGTGCCAGTAGTATCTCGGATTCTCACGCGGGGGAGGAGACCCAGTACTTC; CDR3 protein: CASSISDSHAGEETQYF
V gene: TRBV2; J gene: TRBJ1-1; D gene: TRBD1; CDR3 length: 13; clone size: many; CDR3 DNA: TGTGCCAGCAGGAGGGACAGCAACACTGAAGCTTTCTTT; CDR3 protein: CASRRDSNTEAFF
V gene: TRBV29-1; J gene: TRBJ1-1; D gene: TRBD1; CDR3 length: 14; clone size: -; CDR3 DNA: TGCAGCGTAGAAGGGACAGGAGGGAACACTGAAGCTTTCTTT; CDR3 protein: CSVEGTGGNTEAFF
V gene: TRBV30; J gene: TRBJ2-2; D gene: TRBD2; CDR3 length: 13; clone size: -; CDR3 DNA: TGTGCCTGGAGGACTAGCGGGACCGGGGAGCTGTTTTTT; CDR3 protein: CAWRTSGTGELFF
V gene: TRBV7-8; J gene: TRBJ2-7; D gene: TRBD1; CDR3 length: 15; clone size: -; CDR3 DNA: TGTGCCAGCAGCTCCGGGACAGGGAGTTTCTACGAGCAGTACTTC; CDR3 protein: CASSSGTGSFYEQYF
V gene: TRBV7-3; J gene: TRBJ1-1; D gene: -; CDR3 length: 13; clone size: -; CDR3 DNA: TGTGCCAGCAGCCGACAGAAGAACACTGAAGCTTTCTTT; CDR3 protein: CASSRQKNTEAFF
V gene: TRBV21-1; J gene: TRBJ1-1; D gene: -; CDR3 length: 12; clone size: few; CDR3 DNA: TGTGCCAGCAGCAAGGGAACGACAGGGCAGCTCTTT; CDR3 protein: CASSKGTTGQLF
V gene: TRBV25-1; J gene: TRBJ2-7; D gene: TRBD2; CDR3 length: 15; clone size: -; CDR3 DNA: TGTGCCAGCAGTGGGGGGTTAGGACTAGCGAGTGAGCAGTACTTC; CDR3 protein: CASSGGLGLASEQYF
V gene: TRBV27; J gene: TRBJ2-5; D gene: TRBD2; CDR3 length: 18; clone size: -; CDR3 DNA: TGTGCCAGCAGTCTAATCCCCCCCGGTAGCGGGAGTGGGTGGACCCAGTACTTC; CDR3 protein: CASSLIPPGSGSGWTQYF
V gene: TRBV28; J gene: TRBJ2-7; D gene: -; CDR3 length: 13; clone size: few; CDR3 DNA: TGTGCCACCGCAGGGGTGGAAGGCTACGAGCAGTACTTC; CDR3 protein: CATAGVEGYEQYF
V gene: TRBV7-3; J gene: TRBJ2-1; D gene: -; CDR3 length: 14; clone size: -; CDR3 DNA: TGTGCCAGCAGCTTAGGAGGACTAAGCGATGAGCAGTTCTTC; CDR3 protein: CASSLGGLSDEQFF
V gene: TRBV10-3; J gene: TRBJ1-4; D gene: -; CDR3 length: 17; clone size: medium-sized; CDR3 DNA: TGTGCCATCAGTTCGGGATCTCGCATCCGACAAAATGAAAAACTGTTTTTT; CDR3 protein: CAISSGSRIRQNEKLFF
V gene: TRBV5-6; J gene: TRBJ1-5; D gene: TRBD1; CDR3 length: 19; clone size: few; CDR3 DNA: TGTGCCAGCAGCTACGGACAGGGGGGTATTGGGTATAGCAATCAGCCCCAGCATTTT; CDR3 protein: CASSYGQGGIGYSNQPQHF
V gene: TRBV7-8; J gene: TRBJ2-3; D gene: -; CDR3 length: 15; clone size: -; CDR3 DNA: TGTGCCAGCAGCTTACAGTCGCGGCCCACAGATACGCAGTATTTT; CDR3 protein: CASSLQSRPTDTQYF
V gene: TRBV30; J gene: TRBJ1-5; D gene: -; CDR3 length: 15; clone size: -; CDR3 DNA: TGTGCCTGGAGTGTACCGGGACACAGCAATCAGCCCCAGCATTTT; CDR3 protein: CAWSVPGHSNQPQHF
V gene: TRBV15; J gene: TRBJ2-2; D gene: TRBD1; CDR3 length: 15; clone size: -; CDR3 DNA: TGTGCCACCAGCTCTCGGACAGGGAACACCGGGGAGCTGTTTTTT; CDR3 protein: CATSSRTGNTGELFF
V gene: TRBV30; J gene: TRBJ1-1; D gene: -; CDR3 length: 13; clone size: few; CDR3 DNA: TGTGCCTGGAGTGTGGAGGGTGGAACTGAAGCTTTCTTT; CDR3 protein: CAWSVEGGTEAFF
V gene: TRBV6-6; J gene: TRBJ1-2; D gene: -; CDR3 length: 13; clone size: -; CDR3 DNA: TGTGCCAGCAGTTACCCTGGACTGACCTTCTACACCTTC; CDR3 protein: CASSYPGLTFYTF
V gene: TRBV12-5; J gene: TRBJ1-5; D gene: -; CDR3 length: 12; clone size: -; CDR3 DNA: TGTGCTAGTGGTTTGACAGTTCAGCCCCAGCATTTT; CDR3 protein: CASGLTVQPQHF
V gene: TRBV18; J gene: TRBJ1-2; D gene: TRBD1; CDR3 length: 17; clone size: once; CDR3 DNA: TGTGCCAGCTCACTTGGACAGGGGGCCTTTGCTAACTATGGCTACACCTTC; CDR3 protein: CASSLGQGAFANYGYTF
V gene: TRBV19; J gene: TRBJ1-3; D gene: TRBD1; CDR3 length: 14; clone size: -; CDR3 DNA: TGTGCCAGCGGACAGGGCTTCTCTGGAAACACCATATATTTT; CDR3 protein: CASGQGFSGNTIYF
V gene: TRBV19; J gene: TRBJ2-3; D gene: TRBD2; CDR3 length: 15; clone size: few; CDR3 DNA: TGTGCCAGTAGTTCCGGGACTAGAGGTTCGGATACGCAGTATTTT; CDR3 protein: CASSSGTRGSDTQYF
V gene: TRBV6-6; J gene: TRBJ2-7; D gene: TRBD1; CDR3 length: 13; clone size: -; CDR3 DNA: TGTGCCAGCAACCGGGACAGGGTGTGGGAGCAGTACTTC; CDR3 protein: CASNRDRVWEQYF
V gene: TRBV4-2; J gene: TRBJ1-5; D gene: -; CDR3 length: 18; clone size: -; CDR3 DNA: TGTGCCAGCAGCCAAGATACGTTGGGGCAGGGGAGCAATCAGCCCCAGCATTTT; CDR3 protein: CASSQDTLGQGSNQPQHF